Following are 29 T cell receptor beta chains from one sample sequenced in a study of blood T cell repertoires in COVID-19. This table comes from immunoSEQ multiplex PCR, and its TCRdb copy is limited to in-frame clones, with some not included. Of 150,000 to 200,000 clones listed, 88% are singletons. The sample taken for sequencing was PBMCs or T cells enriched from blood (not recorded which). The receptors originated from a young woman who had recovered from COVID-19.

The chain links TRBV7-9 to TRBJ1-4; D call uncertain. The CDR3 totals 14 residues. The ends were cut back, 3 bases at V and 0 bases at J, with 5 bases in the middle. From germline, CDR1 is SEHNR and CDR2 FQNEAQ (reference sequence). CDR3 nucleotides: TGTGCCAGCAGCTTTACATCAACTAATGAAAAACTGTTTTTT. It translates to CASSFTSTNEKLFF. The full variable domain, rest sourced from reference TRBV7-9 and TRBJ1-4, is DTGVSQNPRHKITKRGQNVTFRCDPISEHNRLYWYRQTLGQGPEFLTYFQNEAQLEKSRLLSDRFSAERPKGSFSTLEIQRTEQGDSAMYLCASSFTSTNEKLFFGSGTQLSVL.

V usage is TRBV5-1 and J usage is TRBJ2-7, with 7 bases identical to TRBD1. The CDR3 extends over 13 amino acids. Germline loops: CDR1 SGHRS, CDR2 YFSETQ. The trim removed 4 bases at V and 2 bases at J, leaving 3 bases unmatched. Here the CDR3 reads CASSVGQAYEQYF. As DNA, the CDR3 is TGCGCCAGCAGCGTAGGACAGGCCTACGAGCAGTACTTC.

The rearrangement uses TRBV28 and TRBJ1-4; D unclear. Germline CDR1 is MDHEN and CDR2 is SYDVKM. Trimming left V 5 bases short and J 0 bases short, with 13 bases between. This CDR3 comprises 16 residues. The CDR3 coding sequence is TGTGCCAGCAGTACCTGGGGAGATCCAACTAATGAAAAACTGTTTTTT. Translating gives CASSTWGDPTNEKLFF.

The gene calls are TRBV5-8 and TRBJ1-2; 9 nucleotides line up with TRBD1. J lost 8 bases, V lost 7 bases, and 3 bases had no gene match. This CDR3 contains 11 residues. Germline V gene lookup returns CDR1 SGHTS and CDR2 YDEGEE. The CDR3 loop reads CASWTGAGYTF. CDR3 in DNA: TGTGCCAGCTGGACAGGGGCAGGCTACACCTTC.

This clone was seen only once. This rearrangement joins TRBV4-1 to TRBJ2-7; D is unclear. The ends were cut back, 4 bases at V and 2 bases at J, with 12 bases in the middle. The CDR3 loop spans 14 amino acids. Germline CDR1 reads MGHRA; CDR2 reads YSYEKL. For the CDR3, the DNA is TGCGCCAGCAGCCCACAATCCGCAGCCTACGAGCAGTACTTC. Translation gives CASSPQSAAYEQYF.

The chain is built from TRBV19 and TRBJ1-5; 8 nucleotides line up with TRBD1. The germline V gene encodes CDR1 LNHDA and CDR2 SQIVND (reference sequence). V lost 9 bases, J lost 2 bases, and 6 bases stayed unmatched. The CDR3 contains 14 residues. The CDR3 is CASQTGGGNQPQHF. The CDR3 coding sequence is TGTGCCAGCCAAACAGGGGGAGGCAATCAGCCCCAGCATTTT.

The rearrangement links TRBV7-9 to TRBJ1-1; maybe TRBD1 (5 bases). The CDR3 spans 13 residues. Trimming left V 11 bases short and J 0 bases short, with 13 bases between. CDR1 SEHNR and CDR2 FQNEAQ come from the germline V gene (reference sequence). CDR3: CAPGGTMNTEAFF. The CDR3 region has the DNA TGTGCCCCCGGGGGGACGATGAACACTGAAGCTTTCTTT. The full variable domain, rest sourced from reference TRBV7-9 and TRBJ1-1, is DTGVSQNPRHKITKRGQNVTFRCDPISEHNRLYWYRQTLGQGPEFLTYFQNEAQLEKSRLLSDRFSAERPKGSFSTLEIQRTEQGDSAMYLCAPGGTMNTEAFFGQGTRLTVV.

The chain joins TRBV7-9 to TRBJ1-3; 7 bases are shared with TRBD1. The V gene end was trimmed by 3 bases and the J gene end by 0 bases; junction bases not matched to a gene: 14. The CDR3 totals 19 residues. CDR1 and CDR2 (germline): SEHNR, FQNEAQ (reference sequence). Here the CDR3 reads CASSFVGQKGFNSGNTIYF. In nucleotides, the CDR3 is TGTGCCAGCAGCTTCGTGGGACAGAAAGGATTTAACTCTGGAAACACCATATATTTT.

The genes are TRBV27 and TRBJ1-2, with 7 bases fitting TRBD1. V trimming: 5 bases; J trimming: 3 bases; junction bases outside the gene matches: 6. The CDR3 loop spans 14 amino acids. Germline assignment: CDR1 MNHEY and CDR2 SMNVEV (reference sequence). Here the CDR3 reads CASSPATGDYGYTF. The CDR3 nucleotides read TGTGCCAGCAGTCCCGCCACAGGGGACTATGGCTACACCTTC.

This clone was observed once. The chain is built from TRBV3-1 (or the pseudogene TRBV3-2) and TRBJ2-2; 7 bases agree with TRBD2. The CDR3 has 16 amino acids. CDR1 is LGHDT and CDR2 is YNNKEL in the germline V gene (reference sequence). J gave up 0 bases and V 2 bases, and 3 bases lay outside the gene matches. CDR3 in amino acids: CASSQPAGTNTGELFF. DNA for the CDR3: TGTGCCAGCAGCCAACCAGCGGGAACGAACACCGGGGAGCTGTTTTTT.

The chain couples TRBV5-8 to TRBJ1-4; no reliable D call. Trimming took off 8 bases at V and 1 base at J, with 12 bases between the two ends. The CDR3 spans 14 residues. Germline V lookup: CDR1 SGHTS, CDR2 YDEGEE. CDR3 sequence (DNA): TGTGCCAGTGGCGTTGGGAGAACTAATGAAAAACTGTTTTTT. It codes for CASGVGRTNEKLFF.

This clone was picked up a small number of times. The chain uses TRBV6-5 and TRBJ1-1, with TRBD1 identical over 7 bases. CDR1 MNHEY and CDR2 SVGAGI come from the germline V gene. J was trimmed by 1 base and V by 10 bases; bases with no gene match: 6. CDR3 length: 13 residues. The CDR3 bases are TGTGCCACCAGACAGGGAAGGAACACTGAAGCTTTCTTT. Its protein is CATRQGRNTEAFF.

J is TRBJ1-1 and V is TRBV30, with D perhaps matching TRBD1 (5 bases). Deletions cut 5 bases from V and 4 bases from J, with 8 bases between. The germline V gene has CDR1 GTSNPN and CDR2 SVGIG (reference sequence). The CDR3 covers 11 residues. The CDR3 loop is CAWQGLTEAFF. The CDR3 DNA is TGTGCCTGGCAGGGCCTCACTGAAGCTTTCTTT.

The chain is built from TRBV19 and TRBJ1-2, with 9 positions matching TRBD1. The CDR3 is 15 amino acids. V trimming: 6 bases; J trimming: 2 bases; junction bases outside the gene matches: 7. From germline, CDR1 is LNHDA and CDR2 SQIVND (reference sequence). The CDR3 nucleotides are TGTGCCAGTAGACCGGGACAGGGAGGGAACTATGGCTACACCTTC. This codes for CASRPGQGGNYGYTF.

The sample holds a few counts of this clone. The chain carries TRBV21-1 and TRBJ2-3; the table's D call TRBD2 went unverified against the DNA. TRBV21-1 is termed a pseudogene. The CDR3 has 16 residues. The CDR3 DNA reads TGTGCCAGCAGCCCCCGGACTAGCGGGTACACAGATACGCAGTATTTT. It translates to CASSPRTSGYTDTQYF.

The genes are TRBV21-1 and TRBJ1-1; the DNA was not used to check the table's D call, TRBD1. TRBV21-1 is a pseudogene segment. The CDR3 length is 18 residues. The CDR3 protein is CASSKADRGLRLNTEAFF. The DNA for the CDR3 is TGTGCCAGCAGCAAAGCCGACAGGGGGCTGAGGTTGAACACTGAAGCTTTCTTT.

The chain has TRBV9 and TRBJ1-1, with D maybe TRBD1 (6 bases). Germline V lookup: CDR1 SGDLS, CDR2 YYNGEE. The ends were cut back, 4 bases at V and 8 bases at J, with 9 bases in the middle. This CDR3 has 11 residues. In DNA, the CDR3 is TGTGCCAGCAGCCCAGGGACAGAAGCTTTCTTT. Its translation is CASSPGTEAFF.

The chain uses TRBV2 and TRBJ2-7, with D perhaps matching TRBD2 (6 bases). The CDR3 is 14 residues long. The germline gives CDR1 SNHLY, CDR2 FYNNEI. Trimming removed 7 bases at V and 6 bases at J, with 19 bases between. Written as DNA, the CDR3 is TGTGCCAGCATGGCGACGGAGGGGTTCAGCGAGCAGTACTTC. Its protein is CASMATEGFSEQYF.

V and J are TRBV19 and TRBJ2-1; 7 bases match TRBD2. CDR1 is LNHDA and CDR2 is SQIVND in the germline V gene (reference sequence). The CDR3 extends over 12 amino acids. With V trimmed by 7 bases and J by 10 bases, 7 bases remained unmatched. CDR3 nucleotide sequence: TGTGCCAGTACTTTCGGGGGGACCGAGCAGTTCTTC. Translation gives CASTFGGTEQFF.

The chain employs TRBV2 and TRBJ2-1, with no clear D. The length of the CDR3 is 15 residues. Germline loops: CDR1 SNHLY, CDR2 FYNNEI. V was clipped by 4 bases and J by 9 bases, with 19 bases between them. CDR3 sequence (DNA): TGTGCCAGCAGTGTGGCGGCGACCCCTCGGAGTGAGCAGTTCTTC. Translated: CASSVAATPRSEQFF.

This chain links TRBV4-2 with TRBJ1-2; 10 bases fit TRBD1. The CDR3 covers 15 residues. From germline, CDR1 is LGHNA and CDR2 YNFKEQ. V dropped 0 bases and J dropped 6; count of bases not matched to a gene: 4. The CDR3 DNA is TGTGCCAGCAGCCAAGAGGACAGGGGGATTCATGGCTACACCTTC. Protein product: CASSQEDRGIHGYTF.

The V gene is TRBV19, the J gene TRBJ1-1; D is possibly TRBD1 (6 bases). The V end was cut by 7 bases, the J end by 7 bases, with 19 bases between. Germline CDR1 is LNHDA and CDR2 is SQIVND (reference sequence). This CDR3 has 14 residues. The CDR3 reads CASTPVLGASEAFF. In DNA form, the CDR3 reads TGTGCCAGTACCCCGGTGTTGGGGGCAAGTGAAGCTTTCTTT.

This clone was seen a handful of times. The chain is built from TRBV6-4 and TRBJ2-3; no clear D. Deletions cut 6 bases from V and 0 bases from J, with 7 bases between. This CDR3 region has 13 residues. Germline CDR1 MRHNA, CDR2 SNTAGT. Here the CDR3 reads CASSRTSTDTQYF. The DNA of the CDR3 is TGTGCCAGCAGCCGAACTAGCACAGATACGCAGTATTTT.

The chain is built from TRBV15 and TRBJ2-7; the D gene is possibly TRBD1 (6 bases). V was pared by 0 bases and J by 0 bases, with 15 bases between. Germline assignment: CDR1 LNHNV and CDR2 YYDKDF (reference sequence). The CDR3 runs 17 residues. In DNA form, the CDR3 reads TGTGCCACCAGCAGAGATTGGGGGCGGACAGACTCCTACGAGCAGTACTTC. This encodes CATSRDWGRTDSYEQYF.

The chain combines TRBV6-5 with TRBJ1-5; D gene uncertain. Germline CDR1 reads MNHEY; CDR2 reads SVGAGI. This CDR3 is built from 14 residues. V was cut by 5 bases and J by 1 base, with 9 bases left in between. CDR3 region: CASSPRRSNQPQHF. The DNA for the CDR3 is TGTGCCAGCAGTCCCCGGCGGAGCAATCAGCCCCAGCATTTT.

This chain uses TRBV5-1 with TRBJ1-6, with 10 bases fitting TRBD1. The CDR3 extends over 16 amino acids. V dropped 0 bases and J dropped 15; count of bases not matched to a gene: 12. Germline V gene lookup returns CDR1 SGHRS and CDR2 YFSETQ. CDR3 sequence reads: CASSLVTGGAEVYLHF. For the CDR3, the DNA is TGCGCCAGCAGCTTGGTGACAGGGGGCGCCGAGGTGTACCTCCACTTT.

Here the CDR3 reads CASRLGGSYEQYF. The CDR3 coding sequence is TGTGCCAGCAGACTCGGGGGCTCCTACGAGCAGTACTTC. The chain joins TRBV6-5 to TRBJ2-7; possibly TRBD2 for D (6 bases). V lost 6 bases and J lost 0, with 9 bases in between. The germline gives CDR1 MNHEY, CDR2 SVGAGI. This CDR3 is built from 13 residues.

The J gene is TRBJ2-5, the V gene TRBV2; perhaps TRBD2 as D (6 bases). Looked up from germline, CDR1 is SNHLY and CDR2 is FYNNEI. Trimming removed 7 bases at V and 5 bases at J, with 20 bases between. This CDR3 has 15 amino acids. The CDR3 nucleotides read TGTGCCAGCACTCGCATGGGGGGTGGAGGCGAGACCCAGTACTTC. It encodes CASTRMGGGGETQYF. The full variable domain, with the rest looked up from reference TRBV2 and TRBJ2-5, is EPEVTQTPSHQVTQMGQEVILRCVPISNHLYFYWYRQILGQKVEFLVSFYNNEISEKSEIFDDQFSVERPDGSNFTLKIRSTKLEDSAMYFCASTRMGGGGETQYFGPGTRLLVL.

This chain joins TRBV19 and TRBJ2-6; D remains ambiguous. Germline CDR1 reads LNHDA; CDR2 reads SQIVND (reference sequence). The CDR3 covers 17 residues. V was cut by 7 bases and J by 4 bases, with 20 bases left in between. The DNA of the CDR3 is TGTGCCAGTAATACACAGTATTCTTTAACCGGGGCCAACGTCCTGACTTTC. It specifies CASNTQYSLTGANVLTF.